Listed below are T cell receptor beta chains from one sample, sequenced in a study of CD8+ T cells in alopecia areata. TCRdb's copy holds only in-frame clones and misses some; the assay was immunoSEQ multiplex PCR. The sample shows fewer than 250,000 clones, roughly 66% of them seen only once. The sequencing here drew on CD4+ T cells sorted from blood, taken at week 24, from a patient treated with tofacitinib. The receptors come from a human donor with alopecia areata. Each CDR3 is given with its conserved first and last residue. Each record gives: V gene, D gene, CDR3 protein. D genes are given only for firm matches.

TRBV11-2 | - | CASSRQWKAFF
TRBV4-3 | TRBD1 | CASIPMRGQPTWGNGIQYF
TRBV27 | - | CASSPRTPSYEQYF
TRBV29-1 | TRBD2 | CSAARAGGLGELFF
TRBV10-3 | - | CAISESVNTEAFF
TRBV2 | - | CASTRLQGPTGELFF
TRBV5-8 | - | CASSHPSSRRTEAFF
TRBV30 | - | CAWRSKQGNQPQHF
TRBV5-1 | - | CASRPTSASSGNTIYF
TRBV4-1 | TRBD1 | CASSSTGTPYEQYF
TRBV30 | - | CAWKPSTSSNSPLHF
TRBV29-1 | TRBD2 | CSVGGTSGELTDTQYF
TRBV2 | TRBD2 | CASSEALGGGDTQYF
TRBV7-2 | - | CASSFAKTGNTIYF
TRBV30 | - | CAWSATQSEKLFF
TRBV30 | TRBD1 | CAWSRDRGVGTEAFF
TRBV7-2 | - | CASSPPGGTDTQYF
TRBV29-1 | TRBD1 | CSVGTGGDYEQFF
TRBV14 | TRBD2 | CASSRRTSATDTQYF
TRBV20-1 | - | CSVYREGLFF
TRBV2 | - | CASSVLRDEQFF
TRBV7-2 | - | CASSLRRVDSPLHF
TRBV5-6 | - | CASSYSKGGRSPLHF
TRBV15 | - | CATRVNDQETQYF
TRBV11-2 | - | CASSLGAEQFF
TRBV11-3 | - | CASSFHAVAEAFF
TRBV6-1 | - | CASRSSAYNEQFF
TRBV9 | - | CASSVSDTEAFF
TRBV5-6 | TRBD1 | CASSLWWGQGAYEQYF
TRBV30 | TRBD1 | CASRDRGYEQYF
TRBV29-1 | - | CSALTETNIQYF
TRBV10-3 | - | CAISLGGNEQFF
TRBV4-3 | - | CASSPRGATNEKLFF
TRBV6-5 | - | CASSSPDGVETQYF
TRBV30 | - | CAWSGGDNLPNQPQHF
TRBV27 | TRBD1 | CASRAAGTDTTQYF
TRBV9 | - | CASSMGVPPEAFF
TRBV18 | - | CASSPNGAGETQYF
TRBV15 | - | CATSRGETEAFF
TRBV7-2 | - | CASSPLREGTEAFF
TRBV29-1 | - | CSVAQDGYTF
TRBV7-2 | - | CASSILGQRGETQYF
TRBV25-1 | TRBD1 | CASIPGQGARAFF
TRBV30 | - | CAWRNSNSPLHF
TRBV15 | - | CATSRVQETQYF
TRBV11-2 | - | CASSLVRSLGNTIYF
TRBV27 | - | CASRLTGRDSPLHF
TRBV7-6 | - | CASSPQLGSPLHF
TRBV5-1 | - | CASSLENKDSYEQYF
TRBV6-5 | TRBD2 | CASSLLADAYNEQFF
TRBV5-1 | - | CASSLVADTDTQYF
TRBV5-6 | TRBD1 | CASSWTGGTEAFF
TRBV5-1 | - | CASSLGAPTVRAQEQYF
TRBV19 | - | CASSRRAGTQYF
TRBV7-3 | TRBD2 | CASSSGLAGGLQETQYF
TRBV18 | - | CASSPPSGQETQYF
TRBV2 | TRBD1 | CASSQTGGDEKLFF
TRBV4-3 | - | CASSQGGARVYEQYF
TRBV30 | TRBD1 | CAWSVNRDRDSDGYTF
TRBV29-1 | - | CSVAWPGKNTEAFF